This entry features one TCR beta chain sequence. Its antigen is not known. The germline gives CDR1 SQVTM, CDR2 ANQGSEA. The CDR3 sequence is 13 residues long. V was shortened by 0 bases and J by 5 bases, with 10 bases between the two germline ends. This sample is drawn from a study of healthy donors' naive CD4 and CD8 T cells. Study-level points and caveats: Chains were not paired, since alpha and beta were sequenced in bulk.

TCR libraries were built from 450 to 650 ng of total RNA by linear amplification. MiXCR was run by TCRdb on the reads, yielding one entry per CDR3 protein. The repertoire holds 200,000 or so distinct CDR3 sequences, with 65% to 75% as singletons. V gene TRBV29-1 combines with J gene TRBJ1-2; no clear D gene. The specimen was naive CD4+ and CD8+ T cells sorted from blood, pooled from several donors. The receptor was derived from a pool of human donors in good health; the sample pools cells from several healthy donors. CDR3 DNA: TGCAGCGTTGAAGAAGGTGGATTATATGGCTACACCTTC. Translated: CSVEEGGLYGYTF.